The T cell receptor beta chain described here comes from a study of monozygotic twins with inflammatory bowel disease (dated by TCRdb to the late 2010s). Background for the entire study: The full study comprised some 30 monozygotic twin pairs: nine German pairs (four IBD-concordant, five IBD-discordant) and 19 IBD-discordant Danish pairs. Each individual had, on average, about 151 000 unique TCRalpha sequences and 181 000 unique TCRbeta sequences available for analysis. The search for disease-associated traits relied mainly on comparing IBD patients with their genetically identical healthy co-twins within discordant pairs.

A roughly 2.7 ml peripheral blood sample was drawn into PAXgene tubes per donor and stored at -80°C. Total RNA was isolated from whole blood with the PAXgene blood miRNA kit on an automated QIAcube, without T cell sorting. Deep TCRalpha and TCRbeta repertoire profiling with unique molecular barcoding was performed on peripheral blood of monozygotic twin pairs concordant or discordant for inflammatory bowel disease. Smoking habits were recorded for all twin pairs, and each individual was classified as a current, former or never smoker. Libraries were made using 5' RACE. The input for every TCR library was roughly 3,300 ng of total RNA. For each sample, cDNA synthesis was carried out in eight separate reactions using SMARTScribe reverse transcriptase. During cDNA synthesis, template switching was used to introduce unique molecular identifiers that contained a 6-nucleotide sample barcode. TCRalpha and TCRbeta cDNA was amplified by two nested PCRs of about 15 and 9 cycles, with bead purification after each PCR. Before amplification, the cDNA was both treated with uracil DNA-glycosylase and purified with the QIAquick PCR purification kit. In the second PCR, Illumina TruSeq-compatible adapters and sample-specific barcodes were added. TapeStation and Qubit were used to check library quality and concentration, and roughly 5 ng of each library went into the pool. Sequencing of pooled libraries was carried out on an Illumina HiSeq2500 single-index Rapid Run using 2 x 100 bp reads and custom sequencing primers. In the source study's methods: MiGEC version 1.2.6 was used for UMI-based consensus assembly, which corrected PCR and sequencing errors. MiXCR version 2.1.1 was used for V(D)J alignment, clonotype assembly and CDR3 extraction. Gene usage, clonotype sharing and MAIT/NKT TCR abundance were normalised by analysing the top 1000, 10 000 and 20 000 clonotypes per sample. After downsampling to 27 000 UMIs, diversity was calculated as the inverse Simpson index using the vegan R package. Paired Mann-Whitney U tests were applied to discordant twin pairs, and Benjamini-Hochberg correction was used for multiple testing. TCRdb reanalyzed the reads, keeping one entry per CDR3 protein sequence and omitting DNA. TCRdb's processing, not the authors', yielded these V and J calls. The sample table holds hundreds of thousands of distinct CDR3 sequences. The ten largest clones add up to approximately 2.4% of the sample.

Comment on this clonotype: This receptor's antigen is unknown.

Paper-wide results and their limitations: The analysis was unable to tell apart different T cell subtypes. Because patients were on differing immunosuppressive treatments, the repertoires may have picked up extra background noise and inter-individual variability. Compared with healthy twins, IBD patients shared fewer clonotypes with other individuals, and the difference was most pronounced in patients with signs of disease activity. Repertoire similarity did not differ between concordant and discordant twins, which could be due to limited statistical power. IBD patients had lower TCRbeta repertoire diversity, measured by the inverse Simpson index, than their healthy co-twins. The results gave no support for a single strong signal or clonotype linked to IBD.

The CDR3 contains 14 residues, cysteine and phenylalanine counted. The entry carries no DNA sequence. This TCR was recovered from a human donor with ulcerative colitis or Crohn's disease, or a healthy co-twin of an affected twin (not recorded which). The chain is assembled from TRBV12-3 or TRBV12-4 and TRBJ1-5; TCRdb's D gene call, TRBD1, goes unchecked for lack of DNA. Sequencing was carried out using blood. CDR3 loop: CASSLEGVGQPQHF.